These T cell receptor beta chains were read from a single sample in a study of early T cells in non-severe SARS-CoV-2 infection. One entry per CDR3 protein, called by TCRdb with MiXCR from the 5' RACE reads. The sample includes tens of thousands of distinct CDR3 sequences, roughly an eighth of them seen just once. Sequencing used whole blood. Receptors were obtained from an adult who was a healthcare worker with PCR-confirmed SARS-CoV-2 infection or an uninfected control (not recorded which). Both conserved end residues are part of each CDR3. Each record gives: D gene, J gene, V gene, clone size, CDR3 DNA, CDR3 protein. A D gene is named only where the DNA matches it firmly. A row's size may be missing; if present it is once, few, many or a size class.

d_gene: NA
j_gene: TRBJ2-7
v_gene: TRBV7-9
abundance: many
CDR3nt: TGTGCCAGCAGCTTTTCAGGGTACGAGCAGTACTTC
CDR3aa: CASSFSGYEQYF

d_gene: TRBD2
j_gene: TRBJ2-5
v_gene: TRBV24-1
abundance: few
CDR3nt: TGTGCCACCAGTGATCCCTCGACACCGGGAGGGGAGACCCAGTACTTC
CDR3aa: CATSDPSTPGGETQYF

d_gene: NA
j_gene: TRBJ1-1
v_gene: TRBV20-1
abundance: few
CDR3nt: TGCAGTGCGACTAGACAGGCCGGGGCTGAAGCTTTCTTT
CDR3aa: CSATRQAGAEAFF

d_gene: TRBD1
j_gene: TRBJ2-3
v_gene: TRBV29-1
abundance: NA
CDR3nt: TGCAGCGTTGTACCGGGACAGGGGGCTACAGATACGCAGTATTTT
CDR3aa: CSVVPGQGATDTQYF

d_gene: TRBD2
j_gene: TRBJ2-2
v_gene: TRBV13
abundance: NA
CDR3nt: TGTGCCAGCAGCAAAGTAGTAGCGGGAAACACCGGGGAGCTGTTTTTT
CDR3aa: CASSKVVAGNTGELFF

d_gene: TRBD2
j_gene: TRBJ2-1
v_gene: TRBV19
abundance: NA
CDR3nt: TGTGCCAGTAGTTTCACTTCTCGGGGGGATGAGCAGTTCTTC
CDR3aa: CASSFTSRGDEQFF

d_gene: NA
j_gene: TRBJ1-2
v_gene: TRBV5-4
abundance: NA
CDR3nt: TGTGCCAGCAGCTTGGCTGGGGTTGGCTATGGCTACACCTTC
CDR3aa: CASSLAGVGYGYTF

d_gene: NA
j_gene: TRBJ2-5
v_gene: TRBV4-2
abundance: few
CDR3nt: TGTGCCAGCAGCCGACTGGAGCAAGAGACCCAGTACTTC
CDR3aa: CASSRLEQETQYF

d_gene: NA
j_gene: TRBJ2-2
v_gene: TRBV27
abundance: NA
CDR3nt: TGTGCCAGCAGTTCTACCCCAAAGGGATACCGGGAGCTGTTTTTT
CDR3aa: CASSSTPKGYRELFF

d_gene: NA
j_gene: TRBJ1-2
v_gene: TRBV20-1
abundance: many
CDR3nt: TGCAGCCTGTGGGTTCAGGGAGGGTTGTATGGCTACACCTTC
CDR3aa: CSLWVQGGLYGYTF

d_gene: TRBD1
j_gene: TRBJ2-3
v_gene: TRBV6-5
abundance: many
CDR3nt: TGTGCCAGCAGTTCCCAGGGGGCTCGCACAGATACGCAGTATTTT
CDR3aa: CASSSQGARTDTQYF

d_gene: NA
j_gene: TRBJ2-1
v_gene: TRBV4-1
abundance: NA
CDR3nt: TGCGCCAGTGCGGGCGGGCCCTACAATGAGCAGTTCTTC
CDR3aa: CASAGGPYNEQFF

d_gene: NA
j_gene: TRBJ2-3
v_gene: TRBV20-1
abundance: few
CDR3nt: TGCAGTGCTAGAGTCGGCAGGGGAGGTATCGCAGATACGCAGTATTTT
CDR3aa: CSARVGRGGIADTQYF

d_gene: NA
j_gene: TRBJ2-2
v_gene: TRBV12-3/TRBV12-4
abundance: many
CDR3nt: TGTGCCAGCAGTTTAGGAAGCAGTCTTGGAGTCGGGGAGCTGTTTTTT
CDR3aa: CASSLGSSLGVGELFF

d_gene: NA
j_gene: TRBJ2-3
v_gene: TRBV20-1
abundance: few
CDR3nt: TGCAGTGCTATCCGGTCCGGGGATACGCAGTATTTT
CDR3aa: CSAIRSGDTQYF

d_gene: NA
j_gene: TRBJ2-5
v_gene: TRBV6-2/TRBV6-3
abundance: few
CDR3nt: TGTGCCAGCAGTCTCCGCAGAGAGACCCAGTACTTC
CDR3aa: CASSLRRETQYF

d_gene: TRBD2
j_gene: TRBJ2-3
v_gene: TRBV6-6
abundance: many
CDR3nt: TGTGCCAGCAGCCTTGGAGCGGGAGCGTATACGCAGTATTTT
CDR3aa: CASSLGAGAYTQYF

d_gene: NA
j_gene: TRBJ2-2
v_gene: TRBV11-2
abundance: NA
CDR3nt: TGTGCCAGCAGCTTAGAAATAGGATTCGGGGAGCTTTTTTTT
CDR3aa: CASSLEIGFGELFF

d_gene: NA
j_gene: TRBJ1-5
v_gene: TRBV2
abundance: few
CDR3nt: TGTGCCAGCAGTCAGACTCCGCCGCCCCAGCATTTT
CDR3aa: CASSQTPPPQHF

d_gene: NA
j_gene: TRBJ1-2
v_gene: TRBV5-5
abundance: NA
CDR3nt: TGTGCCAGCAGCTTGGTCACAAACTATGGCTACACCTTC
CDR3aa: CASSLVTNYGYTF

d_gene: NA
j_gene: TRBJ2-5
v_gene: TRBV15
abundance: many
CDR3nt: TGTGCCACCAGCCCGGGACGTTCCCAAGAGACCCAGTACTTC
CDR3aa: CATSPGRSQETQYF

d_gene: TRBD1
j_gene: TRBJ2-2
v_gene: TRBV5-4
abundance: few
CDR3nt: TGTGCCAGCAGAGGACAGGTGGGCACCGGGGAGCTGTTTTTT
CDR3aa: CASRGQVGTGELFF

d_gene: TRBD2
j_gene: TRBJ2-2
v_gene: TRBV11-3
abundance: few
CDR3nt: TGTGCCAGCAGCTTAGGACTAGCGGGGATGAACACCGGGGAGCTGTTTTTT
CDR3aa: CASSLGLAGMNTGELFF

d_gene: NA
j_gene: TRBJ2-1
v_gene: TRBV11-2
abundance: NA
CDR3nt: TGTGCCAGCAGCCTATTTCCCCTGGGGGGCCGAAATGAGCAGTTCTTC
CDR3aa: CASSLFPLGGRNEQFF

d_gene: NA
j_gene: TRBJ2-6
v_gene: TRBV12-3/TRBV12-4
abundance: many
CDR3nt: TGTGCCAGCAGTTCCAGGGTAACTGGGGCCAACGTCCTGACTTTC
CDR3aa: CASSSRVTGANVLTF

d_gene: TRBD1
j_gene: TRBJ2-1
v_gene: TRBV29-1
abundance: many
CDR3nt: TGCAGTGTGACAGGGGGGACATCCTACAATGAGCAGTTCTTC
CDR3aa: CSVTGGTSYNEQFF

d_gene: TRBD2
j_gene: TRBJ2-7
v_gene: TRBV5-1
abundance: many
CDR3nt: TGCGCCAGCACCAGAGGCGGACTAGCGTACGAGCAGTACTTC
CDR3aa: CASTRGGLAYEQYF

d_gene: TRBD1
j_gene: TRBJ2-5
v_gene: TRBV7-9
abundance: few
CDR3nt: TGTGCCAGCAGCTTGGGACAGACCTTACGGCCGGAGACCCAGTACTTC
CDR3aa: CASSLGQTLRPETQYF

d_gene: NA
j_gene: TRBJ2-2
v_gene: TRBV29-1
abundance: NA
CDR3nt: TGCAGCGTCGACAGTAACACCGGGGAGCTGTTTTTT
CDR3aa: CSVDSNTGELFF

d_gene: NA
j_gene: TRBJ1-2
v_gene: TRBV19
abundance: few
CDR3nt: TGTGCCATCCTAGGGGGCTATGGCTACACCTTC
CDR3aa: CAILGGYGYTF

d_gene: TRBD1
j_gene: TRBJ2-7
v_gene: TRBV4-3
abundance: many
CDR3nt: TGCGCCAGCAGCCAGTCGACAGGGTGGGACTACGAGCAGTACTTC
CDR3aa: CASSQSTGWDYEQYF

d_gene: NA
j_gene: TRBJ1-4
v_gene: TRBV7-6
abundance: NA
CDR3nt: TGTGCCAGCGGAAATGAAAAACTGTTTTTT
CDR3aa: CASGNEKLFF

d_gene: NA
j_gene: TRBJ2-3
v_gene: TRBV7-2
abundance: many
CDR3nt: TGTGCCAGCAGCCTCGGGACCCCGCCCCGGGATACGCAGTATTTT
CDR3aa: CASSLGTPPRDTQYF

d_gene: TRBD1
j_gene: TRBJ1-5
v_gene: TRBV18
abundance: many
CDR3nt: TGTGCCAGCTCAGGACAGGGGAATCAGCCCCAGCATTTT
CDR3aa: CASSGQGNQPQHF

d_gene: TRBD2
j_gene: TRBJ2-1
v_gene: TRBV4-2
abundance: many
CDR3nt: TGTGCCAGCAGCCAGCCCCAGGGCCGGCTAGCGGTATACAATGAGCAGTTCTTC
CDR3aa: CASSQPQGRLAVYNEQFF

d_gene: NA
j_gene: TRBJ2-5
v_gene: TRBV27
abundance: few
CDR3nt: TGTGCCAGCAGTACTGAGGGTGGAGAGACCCAGTACTTC
CDR3aa: CASSTEGGETQYF

d_gene: TRBD1
j_gene: TRBJ1-5
v_gene: TRBV20-1
abundance: many
CDR3nt: TGCAGTGCGCACCCGACAGGGTTGAGGAATCAGCCCCAGCATTTT
CDR3aa: CSAHPTGLRNQPQHF

d_gene: TRBD1
j_gene: TRBJ1-2
v_gene: TRBV2
abundance: few
CDR3nt: TGTGCCAGCTTGCCAGGGGGCAGTGGCTACACCTTC
CDR3aa: CASLPGGSGYTF

d_gene: NA
j_gene: TRBJ2-5
v_gene: TRBV5-6
abundance: many
CDR3nt: TGTGCCAGCGGTAGCGGTGGAGAGACCCAGTACTTC
CDR3aa: CASGSGGETQYF

d_gene: TRBD1
j_gene: TRBJ1-5
v_gene: TRBV27
abundance: NA
CDR3nt: TGTGCCAGCAGTCCTCATCCACAGGGGCAGAGCAATCAGCCCCAGCATTTT
CDR3aa: CASSPHPQGQSNQPQHF

d_gene: NA
j_gene: TRBJ1-6
v_gene: TRBV6-6
abundance: many
CDR3nt: TGTGCCAGCAGTCCCAGCTCCTATAATTCACCCCTCCACTTT
CDR3aa: CASSPSSYNSPLHF

d_gene: TRBD2
j_gene: TRBJ2-7
v_gene: TRBV7-6
abundance: NA
CDR3nt: TGTGCCAGCAGCCACGGGACTAGCGGGTCCCCCTACGAGCAGTACTTC
CDR3aa: CASSHGTSGSPYEQYF

d_gene: TRBD2
j_gene: TRBJ2-7
v_gene: TRBV7-9
abundance: NA
CDR3nt: TGTGCCAGCAGCCCTAGCGGGAGCTCCTACGAGCAGTACTTC
CDR3aa: CASSPSGSSYEQYF

d_gene: NA
j_gene: TRBJ2-1
v_gene: TRBV29-1
abundance: few
CDR3nt: TGCAGCGTTGCGGGGGCAGAGGGGATGGTGGACAATGAGCAGTTCTTC
CDR3aa: CSVAGAEGMVDNEQFF

d_gene: TRBD2
j_gene: TRBJ2-7
v_gene: TRBV7-3
abundance: NA
CDR3nt: TGTGCCAGCAGTTTTAGCGGGAGCGGCCCCTACGAGCAGTACTTC
CDR3aa: CASSFSGSGPYEQYF

d_gene: TRBD2
j_gene: TRBJ2-7
v_gene: TRBV9
abundance: few
CDR3nt: TGTGCCAGCAGCGTAGGACTAGCGGGAGGGCCAGGGAGAGAGGAGCAGTACTTC
CDR3aa: CASSVGLAGGPGREEQYF

d_gene: NA
j_gene: TRBJ1-6
v_gene: TRBV5-4
abundance: few
CDR3nt: TGTGCCAGCAGCTTAGCTCACGGAGGGTCACCCCTCCACTTT
CDR3aa: CASSLAHGGSPLHF

d_gene: NA
j_gene: TRBJ1-2
v_gene: TRBV7-2
abundance: NA
CDR3nt: TGTGCCAGCAGCTTTACATGGGACTATGGCTACACCTTC
CDR3aa: CASSFTWDYGYTF

d_gene: NA
j_gene: TRBJ1-5
v_gene: TRBV20-1
abundance: few
CDR3nt: TGCAGTGCCGCGAAGACGGAACAGTCCCAGCATTTT
CDR3aa: CSAAKTEQSQHF

d_gene: NA
j_gene: TRBJ2-2
v_gene: TRBV7-3
abundance: NA
CDR3nt: TGTGCCAGCAGCTTAACGTCTGCCGGGGAGCTGTTTTTT
CDR3aa: CASSLTSAGELFF

d_gene: NA
j_gene: TRBJ2-3
v_gene: TRBV3-1
abundance: few
CDR3nt: TGTGCCAGCAGCCAACGAGGGAGAACGGTCCCTGGCACAGATACGCAGTATTTT
CDR3aa: CASSQRGRTVPGTDTQYF

d_gene: TRBD2
j_gene: TRBJ2-2
v_gene: TRBV4-2
abundance: NA
CDR3nt: TGTGCCAGCAGCCCCCATGGCCCAGCGGGACCGAACACCGGGGAGCTGTTTTTT
CDR3aa: CASSPHGPAGPNTGELFF

d_gene: NA
j_gene: TRBJ2-5
v_gene: TRBV29-1
abundance: NA
CDR3nt: TGCAGCGCACAGGGACATTCCCAAGAGACCCAGTACTTC
CDR3aa: CSAQGHSQETQYF

d_gene: NA
j_gene: TRBJ2-7
v_gene: TRBV7-2
abundance: NA
CDR3nt: TGTGCCAGCAGCTCCGGGATTTCCTACGAGCAGTACTTC
CDR3aa: CASSSGISYEQYF

d_gene: NA
j_gene: TRBJ2-7
v_gene: TRBV30
abundance: NA
CDR3nt: TGTGCCTGGAGTAGGGCCCGGAGGAGCTACGAGCAGTACTTC
CDR3aa: CAWSRARRSYEQYF

d_gene: TRBD1
j_gene: TRBJ2-2
v_gene: TRBV5-1
abundance: NA
CDR3nt: TGCGCCAGCAGCCTTGACAGGGCCGGCGGGGAGCTGTTTTTT
CDR3aa: CASSLDRAGGELFF

d_gene: NA
j_gene: TRBJ2-5
v_gene: TRBV7-9
abundance: NA
CDR3nt: TGTGCCAGCAGCTTAGAGGGATTCAAGACCCAGTACTTC
CDR3aa: CASSLEGFKTQYF